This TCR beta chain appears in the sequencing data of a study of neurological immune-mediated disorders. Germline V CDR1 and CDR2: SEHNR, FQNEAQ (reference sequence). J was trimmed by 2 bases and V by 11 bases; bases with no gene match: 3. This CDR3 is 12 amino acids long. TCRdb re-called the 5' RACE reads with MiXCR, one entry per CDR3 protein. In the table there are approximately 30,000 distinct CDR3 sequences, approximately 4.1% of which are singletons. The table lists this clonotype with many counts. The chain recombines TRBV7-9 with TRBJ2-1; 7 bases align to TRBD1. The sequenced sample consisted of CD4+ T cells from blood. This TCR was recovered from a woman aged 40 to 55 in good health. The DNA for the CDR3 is TGTGCCTCACAGGGGACCTACAATGAGCAGTTCTTC. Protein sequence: CASQGTYNEQFF.